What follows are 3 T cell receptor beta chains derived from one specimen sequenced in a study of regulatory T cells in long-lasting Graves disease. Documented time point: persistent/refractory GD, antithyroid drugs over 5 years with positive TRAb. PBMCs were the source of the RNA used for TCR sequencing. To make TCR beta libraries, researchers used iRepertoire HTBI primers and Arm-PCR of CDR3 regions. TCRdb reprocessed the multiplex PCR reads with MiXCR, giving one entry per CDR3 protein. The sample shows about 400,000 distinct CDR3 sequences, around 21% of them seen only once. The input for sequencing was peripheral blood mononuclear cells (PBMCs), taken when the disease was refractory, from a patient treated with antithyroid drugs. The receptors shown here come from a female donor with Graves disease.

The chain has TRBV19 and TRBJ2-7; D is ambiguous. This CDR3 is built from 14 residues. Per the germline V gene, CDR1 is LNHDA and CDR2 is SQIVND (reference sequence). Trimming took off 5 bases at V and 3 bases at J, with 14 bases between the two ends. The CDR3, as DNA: TGTGCCAGTAGTCAGGATCGCATCTTCTACGAGCAGTACTTC. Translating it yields CASSQDRIFYEQYF.

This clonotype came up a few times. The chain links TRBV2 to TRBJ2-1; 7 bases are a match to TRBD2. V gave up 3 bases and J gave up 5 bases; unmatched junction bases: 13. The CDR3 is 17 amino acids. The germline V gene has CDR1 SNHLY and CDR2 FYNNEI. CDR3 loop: CASSEVYGPSGDNEQFF. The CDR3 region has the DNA TGTGCCAGCAGTGAGGTCTATGGGCCTAGCGGAGACAATGAGCAGTTCTTC.

The CDR3 here is CASSLAVGERQYF. The CDR3 nucleotides read TGCGCCAGCAGCTTGGCGGTCGGAGAACGGCAGTACTTC. The V and J genes are TRBV5-1 and TRBJ2-7; D uncertain. The germline V gene encodes CDR1 SGHRS and CDR2 YFSETQ. The CDR3 is made up of 13 amino acids. Deletions cut 0 bases from V and 9 bases from J, with 13 bases between.